Below are 6 T cell receptor beta chains sequenced from a single sample in a study of siplizumab effects on memory and regulatory T cells (dated by TCRdb to the late 2010s). Receptor libraries were prepared by the immunoSEQ multiplex PCR assay. Drawn from immuneACCESS, this table holds only the in-frame rearrangements with V and J called that TCRdb kept. Clones are partly lost; checked studies trace under half to an unresolved V gene and leave the rest unexplained. Present in this sample are about 100,000 clones, more than 85% of which were seen just once. 0.14% to 0.15% of the sample is held by the ten biggest clonotypes. The sequenced sample consisted of CD4+ T cells sorted from blood. The origin of the receptors is a human donor in good health.

The CDR3 region is CASKREPNRKQGTTEAFF. The CDR3, as DNA: TGTGCCAGCAAACGAGAACCAAACAGAAAACAGGGGACCACTGAAGCTTTCTTT. J is TRBJ1-1 and V is TRBV2; 7 positions agree with TRBD1. The CDR3 runs to 18 residues. Per the germline V gene, CDR1 is SNHLY and CDR2 is FYNNEI. With 7 bases clipped from V and 4 bases from J, the junction kept 21 bases outside the gene matches.

This chain links TRBV4-2 with TRBJ2-5; TRBD1 or TRBD2 may be the D gene (6 bases each). CDR3 size: 16 residues. Germline CDR1 LGHNA, CDR2 YNFKEQ. V gave up 4 bases and J gave up 2 bases, with 17 bases separating them. CDR3 sequence reads: CASSPAELGGQETQYF. The CDR3 coding sequence is TGTGCCAGCAGCCCCGCCGAGTTAGGGGGGCAAGAGACCCAGTACTTC.

The chain has TRBV6-6 and TRBJ2-3; D call uncertain. Trimming removed 0 bases at V and 6 bases at J, with 4 bases between. This CDR3 region has 12 residues. Per germline, CDR1 MNHNY and CDR2 SVGAGI (reference sequence). CDR3 coding DNA: TGTGCCAGCAGTTACTCGGGGGATACGCAGTATTTT. Its translation: CASSYSGDTQYF.

This rearrangement joins TRBV5-1 to TRBJ2-2; D tentatively fits TRBD1 or TRBD2 (6 bases each). Germline loops: CDR1 SGHRS, CDR2 YFSETQ. Trimming cost V 0 bases and J 0 bases, with 9 bases left between them. This CDR3 contains 16 residues. CDR3 loop: CASSLVGGTNTGELFF. The CDR3, as DNA: TGCGCCAGCAGCTTGGTGGGGGGCACGAACACCGGGGAGCTGTTTTTT. Complete variable domain (other parts from reference TRBV5-1 and TRBJ2-2): KAGVTQTPRYLIKTRGQQVTLSCSPISGHRSVSWYQQTPGQGLQFLFEYFSETQRNKGNFPGRFSGRQFSNSRSEMNVSTLELGDSALYLCASSLVGGTNTGELFFGEGSRLTVL.

The J gene is TRBJ1-1, the V gene TRBV6-1; TRBD1 aligns across 9 bases. Per germline, CDR1 MNHNS and CDR2 SASEGT. J was trimmed by 5 bases and V by 4 bases; bases with no gene match: 5. This CDR3 comprises 14 residues. Written as DNA, the CDR3 is TGTGCCAGCAGTGCACAGGGGGCGAATACTGAAGCTTTCTTT. Translation: CASSAQGANTEAFF.

The V gene is TRBV30, the J gene TRBJ2-7; TRBD2 aligns across 7 bases. V lost 5 bases and J lost 1; bases outside the gene matches: 2. There are 12 residues in the CDR3. From germline, CDR1 is GTSNPN and CDR2 SVGIG (reference sequence). The CDR3 here is CAWLADSYEQYF. CDR3 DNA: TGTGCCTGGCTAGCGGATTCCTACGAGCAGTACTTC.